Each of the 10 T cell receptor beta chains below was sequenced from the same sample in a study of spatial heterogeneity in lung cancer (dated by TCRdb to about 2019). In the paper's terms, the time point label means: blood at routine non-recurrence follow-up after resection. The library was prepared using 5' RACE. TCRdb lists the instrument as NextSeq 500. TCRdb reprocessing: public reads trimmed at Q25 with fastp, clones called with MiXCR, in-frame beta chains kept. Identical CDR3 proteins give one entry, which carries the most common genes and DNA. A total of over 70,000 distinct CDR3 sequences appear in this sample, approximately 8.9% of them only once. The ten largest make up 1.9% of the sample. The starting material was PBMCs, obtained at follow-up. The receptors derive from a female donor with early-stage non-small cell lung cancer.

This clonotype was observed a few times. CDR3 loop: CSYGRNRDSYEQYF. CDR3 bases: TGCAGCTACGGGAGGAACAGGGACTCCTACGAGCAGTACTTC. This chain uses TRBV29-1 with TRBJ2-7, with D tentatively TRBD2 (7 bases). The ends were cut back, 8 bases at V and 0 bases at J, with 17 bases in the middle. The V gene's germline CDR1 is SQVTM and CDR2 ANQGSEA. This CDR3 spans 14 amino acids.

This clonotype was detected many times. The rearrangement joins TRBV6-6 to TRBJ2-3, with 14 positions matching TRBD2. Unmatched junction bases numbered 9, after V lost 5 bases and J lost 2 bases. This CDR3 region has 18 residues. Per germline, CDR1 MNHNY and CDR2 SVGAGI (reference sequence). This CDR3 is CASSTGLAGVLPTDTQYF. DNA of the CDR3: TGTGCCAGCAGTACGGGACTAGCGGGAGTTCTTCCCACAGATACGCAGTATTTT.

This clonotype has ten or more counts. The chain employs TRBV25-1 and TRBJ2-6; 12 nucleotides match TRBD1. The V segment lost 3 bases and the J segment 2 bases; nucleotides outside the gene matches: 2. Germline lookup yields CDR1 MGHDK and CDR2 SYGVNS. This CDR3 spans 17 amino acids. The CDR3 spells CASSEGQGAPGANVLTF. The CDR3 DNA reads as TGTGCCAGCAGTGAGGGACAGGGGGCGCCTGGGGCCAACGTCCTGACTTTC.

This clonotype was recorded at least ten times. This rearrangement joins TRBV7-9 to TRBJ1-1; no clear D gene. The CDR3 has 16 residues. Between the trimmed V and J ends, which lost 5 bases and 2 bases, there was a span of 18 bases. CDR1 is SEHNR, CDR2 FQNEAQ, per germline (reference sequence). CDR3 nucleotide sequence: TGTGCCAGCAGCCCCGCAGGAGGGCCTTCAAACACTGAAGCTTTCTTT. The encoded protein is CASSPAGGPSNTEAFF.

This clonotype turned up a few times. The rearrangement links TRBV10-3 to TRBJ1-6; 7 nucleotides line up with TRBD1. Germline assignment: CDR1 ENHRY and CDR2 SYGVKD. There are 14 residues in the CDR3. V was clipped by 5 bases and J by 7 bases; unmatched bases: 5. CDR3 amino acids: CAISQGVGNSPLHF. Here the CDR3 DNA reads TGTGCCATCAGTCAGGGGGTTGGGAATTCACCCCTCCACTTT.

The V and J genes are TRBV27 and TRBJ1-3; 7 bases fit TRBD1. Germline CDR1 MNHEY, CDR2 SMNVEV (reference sequence). This CDR3 has 14 residues. V was clipped by 9 bases and J by 5 bases; unmatched bases: 10. The CDR3 bases are TGTGCCAGTTCCCGGGACAGTCTGCGAAACACCATATATTTT. It is translated as CASSRDSLRNTIYF.

This clonotype was seen many times. J is TRBJ2-7 and V is TRBV28, with 7 bases identical to TRBD2. Germline CDR1 MDHEN, CDR2 SYDVKM. This CDR3 contains 14 residues. Trimming removed 5 bases from V and 9 bases from J; junction bases left unmatched: 13. In DNA, the CDR3 is TGTGCCAGCAGTCATCGGACTAGAGTTACGACGCAGTACTTC. It encodes CASSHRTRVTTQYF.

J is TRBJ1-2 and V is TRBV5-1, with no clear D. The CDR3 totals 14 residues. Per the germline V gene, CDR1 is SGHRS and CDR2 is YFSETQ. V was pared by 0 bases and J by 3 bases, with 9 bases between. The CDR3 DNA sequence: TGCGCCAGCAGCTTGGTGGGGTCTGACTATGGCTACACCTTC. It translates to CASSLVGSDYGYTF. The complete variable domain, with remaining parts taken from reference TRBV5-1 and TRBJ1-2, reads KAGVTQTPRYLIKTRGQQVTLSCSPISGHRSVSWYQQTPGQGLQFLFEYFSETQRNKGNFPGRFSGRQFSNSRSEMNVSTLELGDSALYLCASSLVGSDYGYTFGSGTRLTVV.

This clonotype was detected ten times or more. The rearrangement links TRBV27 to TRBJ2-5; TRBD1 agrees at 12 bases. Losses at the gene ends were 6 bases for V and 5 bases for J; bases not matched to a gene: 10. CDR3 length: 16 residues. The germline V gene encodes CDR1 MNHEY and CDR2 SMNVEV (reference sequence). DNA of the CDR3: TGTGCCAGCAGCCGGACCGGGACAGGGGGCGAGGAGACCCAGTACTTC. It translates to CASSRTGTGGEETQYF.

The chain uses TRBV29-1 and TRBJ2-5; D is perhaps TRBD2 (6 bases). The CDR3 contains 13 residues. The germline V and J ends were trimmed by 8 bases and 5 bases, with 18 bases remaining between them. Germline values: CDR1 SQVTM, CDR2 ANQGSEA. The CDR3 DNA reads TGCAGCTCCCCGGCAAATGGAGGGGAGACCCAGTACTTC. Its protein is CSSPANGGETQYF.